These 10 T cell receptor beta chains were sequenced from one sample in a study of shared clonotypes between healthy human individuals. Measured with immunoSEQ multiplex PCR; TCRdb has only the in-frame clones, and not every one. The repertoire includes hundreds of thousands of clones, about three quarters of them detected once, and approximately 1.8% sits in the top ten. What was sequenced was memory CD4+ T cells sorted from blood. Subset denoted: CD45RA-negative fraction. These receptors all come from a woman aged 30 to 39 in good health.

This clone occurred once. The rearrangement uses TRBV2 and TRBJ2-5; TRBD2 aligns across 7 bases. J was trimmed by 5 bases and V by 6 bases; bases with no gene match: 15. The CDR3 consists of 16 residues. Germline V gene data show CDR1 as SNHLY and CDR2 as FYNNEI. CDR3: CASSLGEGGARETQYF. The CDR3, as DNA: TGTGCCAGCAGCCTAGGGGAGGGTGGGGCGAGGGAGACCCAGTACTTC. The full variable domain, in which reference TRBV2 and TRBJ2-5 provide the parts outside the CDR3, is EPEVTQTPSHQVTQMGQEVILRCVPISNHLYFYWYRQILGQKVEFLVSFYNNEISEKSEIFDDQFSVERPDGSNFTLKIRSTKLEDSAMYFCASSLGEGGARETQYFGPGTRLLVL.

CDR3 in amino acids: CASSPITLLAYERKQYF. The CDR3 coding sequence is TGTGCCAGCTCACCTATAACATTACTAGCCTACGAGCGGAAACAGTACTTC. This chain links TRBV18 with TRBJ2-7, with D possibly matching TRBD2 (6 bases). The V end lost 3 bases, the J end lost 10 bases, and 28 bases lay between the germline ends. This CDR3 has 17 amino acids. CDR1 KGHSH and CDR2 LQKENI come from the germline V gene.

This clone has ten or more counts. The V call is TRBV7-2, the J call TRBJ1-4; D is undetermined. The CDR3 is 15 amino acids. The germline gives CDR1 SGHTA, CDR2 FQGNSA. V shed 7 bases and J shed 3 bases, with 15 bases lying between them. CDR3 region: CASTLGGAANEKLFF. The CDR3 DNA reads TGTGCCAGCACCCTGGGAGGAGCAGCTAATGAAAAACTGTTTTTT.

J is TRBJ2-7 and V is TRBV19; maybe TRBD2 (6 bases). The ends were cut back, 5 bases at V and 2 bases at J, with 10 bases in the middle. CDR1 LNHDA and CDR2 SQIVND come from the germline V gene (reference sequence). The CDR3 has 13 residues. CDR3 protein: CASSSPGAYEQYF. The CDR3 nucleotides read TGTGCCAGTAGTTCTCCGGGGGCCTACGAGCAGTACTTC.

V gene TRBV10-2 combines with J gene TRBJ2-5; 7 bases align to TRBD2. This CDR3 contains 13 residues. Trimming cost V 4 bases and J 4 bases; bases outside gene matches: 3. From germline, CDR1 is WSHSY and CDR2 SAAADI. CDR3 coding DNA: TGCGCCAGCAGTGTATTAGCGGGAGAGACCCAGTACTTC. The encoded protein is CASSVLAGETQYF.

V gene TRBV10-1 combines with J gene TRBJ2-1; D is undetermined. The germline V and J ends were trimmed by 3 bases and 6 bases, with 9 bases remaining between them. CDR1 and CDR2 (germline): WNHNN, SYGVQD (reference sequence). This CDR3 has 13 residues. This chain's CDR3 is CASSDSRSNEQFF. CDR3 DNA: TGCGCCAGCAGTGACAGTCGGAGCAATGAGCAGTTCTTC.

This clone was picked up many times. The chain recombines TRBV5-1 with TRBJ2-1; weak D call: TRBD1 (5 bases). V was shortened by 6 bases and J by 0 bases, with 13 bases between the two germline ends. The CDR3 is made up of 15 amino acids. Germline loops: CDR1 SGHRS, CDR2 YFSETQ. In nucleotides, the CDR3 is TGCGCCAGCAACCGACAGACGAGCTCCTACAATGAGCAGTTCTTC. Its translation: CASNRQTSSYNEQFF.

In its sample, this clone was seen once. This chain joins TRBV14 and TRBJ2-3; TRBD2 agrees at 11 bases. J lost 0 bases, V lost 4 bases, and 6 bases had no gene match. CDR3 length: 17 residues. Germline CDR1 and CDR2: SGHDN and FVKESK. CDR3 in amino acids: CASSPLGLAVSTDTQYF. CDR3 nucleotide sequence: TGTGCCAGCAGCCCCCTGGGACTAGCGGTGAGCACAGATACGCAGTATTTT. Looking up the rest from reference TRBV14 and TRBJ2-3 gives the full variable domain: EAGVTQFPSHSVIEKGQTVTLRCDPISGHDNLYWYRRVMGKEIKFLLHFVKESKQDESGMPNNRFLAERTGGTYSTLKVQPAELEDSGVYFCASSPLGLAVSTDTQYFGPGTRLTVL.

The gene calls are TRBV18 and TRBJ2-3, with D tentatively TRBD2 (6 bases). This CDR3 is built from 14 residues. Germline V gene sequence: CDR1 KGHSH, CDR2 LQKENI. The V gene lost 4 bases and the J gene lost 3 bases, with 11 bases spanning the gap. The CDR3 sequence is CASSRGTGTDTQYF. The CDR3 region has the DNA TGTGCCAGCTCACGGGGGACTGGGACAGATACGCAGTATTTT.

The genes are TRBV25-1 and TRBJ2-7; TRBD1 matches at 7 bases. CDR1 is MGHDK and CDR2 is SYGVNS in the germline V gene. This CDR3 has 15 residues. V was clipped by 4 bases and J by 1 base; unmatched bases: 7. The CDR3 here is CASSGVAGGSYEQYF. The CDR3, as DNA: TGTGCCAGCAGTGGGGTGGCAGGGGGATCCTACGAGCAGTACTTC.